Only a few counts were recorded for the clone carrying this TCR beta chain. As yet, its antigen is unknown. This sample was taken from a study of T cell responses to AZD1222 COVID-19 vaccine. The CDR3 spans 14 residues. V was cut by 6 bases and J by 7 bases, with 19 bases left in between. Germline-derived CDR1 and CDR2 are SNHLY and FYNNEI. Some clones are missing from TCRdb's copy, which holds only in-frame ones; the method was immunoSEQ multiplex PCR. The sample shows 100,000 to 150,000 clones, around 91% of them seen only once. Study-wide findings and caveats: Spike was spanned by vaccine-associated CD4 TCRs, with dominance at 160-218 and 743-854.

The chain has TRBV2 and TRBJ2-7; weak D call: TRBD2 (5 bases). The receptor's source is an adult in good health. Sequenced material: peripheral blood, taken on day 0 of MenACWY control vaccination. The CDR3 DNA reads TGTGCCAGCAGCCGCTCGGGGTTGTACGAGGAGCAGTACTTC. Protein: CASSRSGLYEEQYF.